This T cell receptor (beta chain) was obtained from a study of blood T cell repertoires in COVID-19. Study-level information: COVID-19 samples collected from the United States, Italy and Spain covered acute and convalescent phases.

This clone has just a few counts. Original handling: Quantification of nucleated cells was approximated via reference gene primer amplification. Data came from immunoSEQ multiplex PCR; TCRdb stores just in-frame clones and leaves some out. V and J calls and clone size are copied from that table; D and trimming were computed from the DNA. This sample has tens of thousands of clones, with roughly 90% found just once. The V and J ends lost 5 bases and 1 base respectively, with 11 bases between them. Per the germline V gene, CDR1 is SGHAT and CDR2 is FQNNGV. The CDR3 is 14 residues long. J is TRBJ2-5 and V is TRBV11-2; TRBD2 might be the D (6 bases). This TCR was sampled from a man aged 45-60 years with active COVID-19. Sequenced: peripheral blood. As DNA, the CDR3 is TGTGCCAGCAGCGACACTAGCAGCCAAGAGACCCAGTACTTC. This sequence encodes CASSDTSSQETQYF.